This TCR beta chain is from a study of blood T cells in healthy people across ages. Study-wide points: Comparison with aged donors showed that long-lived donors had more naive CD4+ cells and higher diversity. Age brought a roughly linear fall in TCR beta diversity measured per million T cells. Percentage of naive T cells showed a strong correlation with TCR beta diversity.

A second about 6 to 11 cycle PCR used barcoded and J-beta primers. TCRdb used MiXCR to reprocess the 5' RACE reads, holding one entry per CDR3 protein. The sample has 660,000 or so distinct CDR3 sequences, roughly 58% seen once. The V gene's germline CDR1 is SQVTM and CDR2 ANQGSEA. There are 17 residues in the CDR3. With 4 bases clipped from V and 7 bases from J, the junction kept 15 bases outside the gene matches. For this clonotype: The antigen is undetermined.

The source material was blood. The V and J genes are TRBV29-1 and TRBJ2-1, with 11 bases aligning to TRBD2. The clonotype originates from a man aged 60-69 years in good health. In nucleotides, the CDR3 is TGCAGCGTTGCCCGAACTAGCGGGGGAGTTCCTGGGAATGAGCAGTTCTTC. The encoded protein is CSVARTSGGVPGNEQFF.